These T cell receptor beta chains were read from a single sample in a study of blood T cell repertoires in COVID-19. The method was immunoSEQ multiplex PCR; TCRdb's version includes in-frame clones alone and lacks a portion of them. The data contain 200,000 to 250,000 clones, around 84% of them singletons. Sequencing was carried out using peripheral blood. The source of these receptors is a man aged 45 to 65 with acute or convalescent COVID-19. Both conserved end residues are part of each CDR3. A D gene is named only where the DNA matches it firmly. Rows give clone size only sometimes, using once, few, many, or a class for an expanded clone.

J | D | V | size | DNA | CDR3
TRBJ2-5 | TRBD2 | TRBV7-8 | - | TGTGCCAGCAGCTTAGAGGCTAGCGGGGTGGAGACCCAGTACTTC | CASSLEASGVETQYF
TRBJ2-2 | - | TRBV19 | - | TGTGCCAGTAGTAACGGAGGCTGGAACACCGGGGAGCTGTTTTTT | CASSNGGWNTGELFF
TRBJ1-6 | - | TRBV18 | few | TGTGCCAGCTCACTTGTGGAGGGGTTGAATTCACCCCTCCACTTT | CASSLVEGLNSPLHF
TRBJ2-1 | - | TRBV19 | - | TGTGCCAGTAGTAGAACAGTGGGCAGACGAAGCAATGAGCAGTTCTTC | CASSRTVGRRSNEQFF
TRBJ1-1 | - | TRBV30 | - | TGTGCCTGGAGTGTACACAGGGACACTGAAGCTTTCTTT | CAWSVHRDTEAFF
TRBJ1-4 | - | TRBV20-1 | - | TGCAGTGGTCCTTACGGTGAAAAACTGTTTTTT | CSGPYGEKLFF
TRBJ1-5 | TRBD1 | TRBV2 | - | TGTGCCAGCAGCTTTGGACAGGGCAATCAGCCCCAGCATTTT | CASSFGQGNQPQHF
TRBJ2-4 | - | TRBV10-1 | - | TGCGCCAGCAGTGATCCAGGGCGAGGCAAAAACATTCAGTACTTC | CASSDPGRGKNIQYF
TRBJ2-7 | TRBD1 | TRBV2 | once | TGTGCCAGCACCGCCCGGGCACAGGGGACGGGAGAGCAGTACTTC | CASTARAQGTGEQYF
TRBJ2-7 | TRBD2 | TRBV4-1 | - | TGCGCCAGCTCAGGACTAGCGGGGGGATCCGAGCAGTACTTC | CASSGLAGGSEQYF
TRBJ2-5 | TRBD1 | TRBV5-4 | - | TGTGCCAGCAGTTTCCCGGGACAGGGCGTAGAGACCCAGTACTTC | CASSFPGQGVETQYF
TRBJ1-1 | - | TRBV5-1 | - | TGCGCCAGCAGCCTACAGGCGGGGGGCACTGAAGCTTTCTTT | CASSLQAGGTEAFF
TRBJ1-5 | - | TRBV2 | - | TGTGCCAGCATGCAACAGGGTTATCAGCCCCAGCATTTT | CASMQQGYQPQHF
TRBJ2-7 | - | TRBV3-1/TRBV3-2 | - | TGTGCCAGCAGCTCGACAGGAGTCTGGGGCGAGCAGTACTTC | CASSSTGVWGEQYF
TRBJ2-2 | - | TRBV28 | - | TGTGCCAGCATGGACTTCACCGGGGAGCTGTTTTTT | CASMDFTGELFF
TRBJ2-7 | - | TRBV19 | - | TGTGCCAGTAGTAACGCTTGGCAGACTCCCGGCCACGAGCAGTACTTC | CASSNAWQTPGHEQYF
TRBJ1-5 | - | TRBV5-8 | - | TGTGCCAGCAGCGCCTTGGGGGGGGGAGGCAATCAGCCCCAGCATTTT | CASSALGGGGNQPQHF
TRBJ2-1 | TRBD1 | TRBV14 | - | TGTGCCAGCAGCCAACAGGGGGCTGCTTTCTACAATGAGCAGTTCTTC | CASSQQGAAFYNEQFF
TRBJ2-2 | TRBD1 | TRBV11-3 | - | TGTGCCAGCAGCCCACGGACAGGGTTGACCGGGGAGCTGTTTTTT | CASSPRTGLTGELFF
TRBJ2-7 | - | TRBV18 | few | TGTGCCAGCTCACCAGGCCCCAATAACGAGCAGTACTTC | CASSPGPNNEQYF
TRBJ1-2 | TRBD1 | TRBV9 | - | TGTGCCAGCAGCGAGACAGGGGATCGGTATGGCTACACCTTC | CASSETGDRYGYTF
TRBJ2-1 | - | TRBV5-1 | once | TGCGCCAGCAGCTCGGAGGGAGGCTCCTACAATGAGCAGTTCTTC | CASSSEGGSYNEQFF
TRBJ1-3 | TRBD1 | TRBV5-1 | - | TGCGCCAGCAGCGGACAGGCTGGAAACACCATATATTTT | CASSGQAGNTIYF
TRBJ1-4 | - | TRBV29-1 | - | TGCAGCGTTGATTTGACGGGGGGACGGGAACTGTTTTTT | CSVDLTGGRELFF
TRBJ1-3 | TRBD1 | TRBV6-5 | - | TGTGCCAGCAGTTACTCTTTGACAGGGGGGCACACCATATATTTT | CASSYSLTGGHTIYF
TRBJ1-6 | - | TRBV15 | - | TGTGCCACCAGCAGGACAGTGGGGAATTCACCCCTCCACTTT | CATSRTVGNSPLHF
TRBJ2-7 | - | TRBV9 | - | TGTGCCAGCAGCGTAGGGGGGCACTCCTACGAGCAGTACTTC | CASSVGGHSYEQYF
TRBJ2-7 | TRBD2 | TRBV5-1 | few | TGCGCCAGCAGCGGACTAGCGGGGGCTTCCTACGAGCAGTACTTC | CASSGLAGASYEQYF
TRBJ1-3 | - | TRBV10-1 | many | TGCGCCAGCAGTGAAAAACCCGGAGACACCATATATTTT | CASSEKPGDTIYF
TRBJ1-6 | TRBD1 | TRBV25-1 | - | TGTGCCAGCAGTGCGACAGGGGCCAATTCACCCCTCCACTTT | CASSATGANSPLHF
TRBJ1-2 | - | TRBV4-1 | - | TGCGCCAGCAGCCAAGGCGGGGAAGGAGGCTATGGCTACACCTTC | CASSQGGEGGYGYTF
TRBJ2-2 | - | TRBV5-4 | - | TGTGCCAGCAGCTTGGTGGGGCGAAGCACCGGGGAGCTGTTTTTT | CASSLVGRSTGELFF
TRBJ2-2 | - | TRBV6-6 | - | TGTGCCAGCAGGCAGTCTCAGAACACCGGGGAGCTGTTTTTT | CASRQSQNTGELFF
TRBJ2-5 | TRBD1 | TRBV4-2 | - | TGTGCCAGCAGCCAAGGCGGGACAGGGGGTGAGACCCAGTACTTC | CASSQGGTGGETQYF
TRBJ1-2 | - | TRBV27 | - | TGTGCCAGCAGTCGTTCGACAGGTCCTTATGGCTACACCTTC | CASSRSTGPYGYTF
TRBJ2-5 | - | TRBV3-1/TRBV3-2 | - | TGTGCCAGCAGCCAAGATCGTCGGTTAGAGACCCAGTACTTC | CASSQDRRLETQYF
TRBJ2-7 | TRBD2 | TRBV7-8 | - | TGTGCCAGCAGCTTTAATTCGGCTAGCGGGGCTTACGAGCAGTACTTC | CASSFNSASGAYEQYF
TRBJ1-1 | TRBD1 | TRBV19 | - | TGTGCCAGTACTCGGGACAGGGGGACTGAAGCTTTCTTT | CASTRDRGTEAFF
TRBJ1-3 | - | TRBV10-2 | - | TGCGCCAGCAGTCTTTCAGGGTCCTCTGGAAACACCATATATTTT | CASSLSGSSGNTIYF
TRBJ1-3 | - | TRBV7-9 | - | TGTGCCAGCAGCCCACAGGGCCACACTGGAAACACCATATATTTT | CASSPQGHTGNTIYF
TRBJ2-5 | - | TRBV2 | - | TGTGCCAGCAGGCTTCAGTTGATAGAGACCCAGTACTTC | CASRLQLIETQYF
TRBJ2-6 | - | TRBV5-5 | - | TGTGCCAGCAGCTTGGCGGGAGGGGCCAACGTCCTGACTTTC | CASSLAGGANVLTF
TRBJ2-4 | TRBD2 | TRBV27 | - | TGTGCCAGCAGTTTTGATAAGTTCCCCCGGACTAGCGGCGGTTTAGCCAAAAACATTCAGTACTTC | CASSFDKFPRTSGGLAKNIQYF
TRBJ2-7 | TRBD2 | TRBV19 | - | TGTGCCAGTAGCGACAGACTAGCGGGGGCTCACTCCTACGAGCAGTACTTC | CASSDRLAGAHSYEQYF
TRBJ1-2 | TRBD1 | TRBV5-1 | - | TGCGCCAGCAGCTCTTCGCGACAGGGACTTGGATATGGCTACACCTTC | CASSSSRQGLGYGYTF
TRBJ1-1 | TRBD1 | TRBV30 | - | TGTGCCTGGAACAAGGTCAGGGGGTTCGACACTGAAGCTTTCTTT | CAWNKVRGFDTEAFF
TRBJ2-1 | TRBD1 | TRBV5-1 | - | TGCGCCAGCAGCTTGGCCCTGGAGAGGACAGGGCGGCAGTTCTTC | CASSLALERTGRQFF
TRBJ1-2 | - | TRBV6-6 | - | TGTGCCAGCAGTTTTACAGGCTATGGCTACACCTTC | CASSFTGYGYTF
TRBJ1-2 | - | TRBV14 | - | TGTGCCAGCAGCCAAGGGCGGTATGGCTACACCTTC | CASSQGRYGYTF
TRBJ2-1 | - | TRBV7-8 | - | TGTGCCAGCAGCTTAGTGAGCTGGCGGGGTAATGAGCAGTTCTTC | CASSLVSWRGNEQFF